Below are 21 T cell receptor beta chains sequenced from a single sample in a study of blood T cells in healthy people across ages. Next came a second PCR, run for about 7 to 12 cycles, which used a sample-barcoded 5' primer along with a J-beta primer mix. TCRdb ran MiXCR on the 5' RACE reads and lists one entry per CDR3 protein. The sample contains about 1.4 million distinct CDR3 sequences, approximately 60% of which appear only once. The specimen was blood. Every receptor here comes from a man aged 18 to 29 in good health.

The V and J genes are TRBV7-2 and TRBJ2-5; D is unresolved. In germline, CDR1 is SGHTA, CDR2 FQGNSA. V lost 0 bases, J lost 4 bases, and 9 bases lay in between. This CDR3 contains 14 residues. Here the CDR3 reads CASSLAVPGETQYF. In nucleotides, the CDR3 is TGTGCCAGCAGCTTAGCGGTTCCGGGAGAGACCCAGTACTTC.

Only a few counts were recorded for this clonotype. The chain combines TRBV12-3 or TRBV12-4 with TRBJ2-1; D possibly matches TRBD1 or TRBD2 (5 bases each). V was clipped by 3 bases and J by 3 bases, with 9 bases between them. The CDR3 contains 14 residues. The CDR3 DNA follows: TGTGCCAGCAGTTTTGGGGGTATCTACAATGAGCAGTTCTTC. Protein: CASSFGGIYNEQFF.

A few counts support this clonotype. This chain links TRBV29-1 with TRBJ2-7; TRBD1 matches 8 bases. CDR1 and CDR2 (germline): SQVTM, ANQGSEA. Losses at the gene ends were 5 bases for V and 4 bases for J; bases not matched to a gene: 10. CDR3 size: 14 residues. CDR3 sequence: CSVQNRTGNYEQYF. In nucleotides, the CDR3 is TGCAGCGTTCAAAACCGGACAGGGAATTACGAGCAGTACTTC.

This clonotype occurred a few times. CDR3 bases: TGCAGTGCTAGATCGGGAAACGAAGCTAACTATGGCTACACCTTC. It is translated as CSARSGNEANYGYTF. The V gene is TRBV20-1, the J gene TRBJ1-2; D not resolved. The CDR3 is 15 residues long. Between the trimmed V and J ends, which lost 2 bases and 0 bases, there was a span of 13 bases. Germline CDR1 and CDR2: DFQATT and SNEGSKA (reference sequence).

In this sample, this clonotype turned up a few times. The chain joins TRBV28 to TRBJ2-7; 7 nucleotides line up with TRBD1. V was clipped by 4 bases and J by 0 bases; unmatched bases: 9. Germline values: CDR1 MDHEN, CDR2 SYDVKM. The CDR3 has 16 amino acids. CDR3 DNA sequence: TGTGCCAGCAGTTCCCACGTTAGGGACAGCTCCTACGAGCAGTACTTC. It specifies CASSSHVRDSSYEQYF.

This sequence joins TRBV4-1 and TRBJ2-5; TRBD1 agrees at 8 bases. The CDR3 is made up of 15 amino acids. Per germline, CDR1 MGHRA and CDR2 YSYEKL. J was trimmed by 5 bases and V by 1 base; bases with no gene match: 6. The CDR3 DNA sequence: TGCGCCAGCAGCCAAGTACAGGGGGTGGTGGAGACCCAGTACTTC. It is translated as CASSQVQGVVETQYF.

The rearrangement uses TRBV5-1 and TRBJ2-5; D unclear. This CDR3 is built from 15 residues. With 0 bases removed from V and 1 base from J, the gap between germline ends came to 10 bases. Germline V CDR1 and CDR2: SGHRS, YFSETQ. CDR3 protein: CASSLDMGSQETQYF. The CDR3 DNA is TGCGCCAGCAGCTTGGACATGGGTTCCCAAGAGACCCAGTACTTC.

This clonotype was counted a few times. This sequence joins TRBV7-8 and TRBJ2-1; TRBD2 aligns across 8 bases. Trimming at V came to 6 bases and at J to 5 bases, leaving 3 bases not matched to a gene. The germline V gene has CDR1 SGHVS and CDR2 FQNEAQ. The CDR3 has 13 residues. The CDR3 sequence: CASRYSGNNEQFF. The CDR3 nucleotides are TGTGCCAGCAGATATAGCGGGAACAATGAGCAGTTCTTC.

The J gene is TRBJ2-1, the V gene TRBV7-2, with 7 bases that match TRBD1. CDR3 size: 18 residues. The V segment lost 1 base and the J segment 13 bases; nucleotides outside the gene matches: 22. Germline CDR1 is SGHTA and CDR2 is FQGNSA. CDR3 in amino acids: CASSLVWSPGQREETQFF. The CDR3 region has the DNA TGTGCCAGCAGCTTAGTTTGGTCCCCGGGACAGCGAGAAGAGACCCAGTTCTTC.

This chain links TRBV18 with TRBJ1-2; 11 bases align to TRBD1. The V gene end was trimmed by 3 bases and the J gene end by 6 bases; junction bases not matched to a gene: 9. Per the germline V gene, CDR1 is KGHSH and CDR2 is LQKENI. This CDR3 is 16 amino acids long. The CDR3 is CASSPRVGQGADGYTF. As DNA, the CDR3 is TGTGCCAGCTCACCTCGAGTCGGACAGGGGGCGGATGGCTACACCTTC.

In DNA form, the CDR3 reads TGTGCCAGTAGAACGGGACTAGTGAGTTGGCAGTTCTTC. Its protein is CASRTGLVSWQFF. The gene calls are TRBV12-3 or TRBV12-4 and TRBJ2-1; 8 nucleotides match TRBD2. V lost 9 bases and J lost 12; bases outside the gene matches: 13. This CDR3 comprises 13 residues.

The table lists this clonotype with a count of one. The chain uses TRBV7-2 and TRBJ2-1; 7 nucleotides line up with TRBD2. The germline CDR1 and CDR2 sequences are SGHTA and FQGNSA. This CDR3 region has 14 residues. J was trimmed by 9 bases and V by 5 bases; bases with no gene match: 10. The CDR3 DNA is TGTGCCAGCAGCCGAGGGGCGGGGGTTGGTGAGCAGTTCTTC. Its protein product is CASSRGAGVGEQFF.

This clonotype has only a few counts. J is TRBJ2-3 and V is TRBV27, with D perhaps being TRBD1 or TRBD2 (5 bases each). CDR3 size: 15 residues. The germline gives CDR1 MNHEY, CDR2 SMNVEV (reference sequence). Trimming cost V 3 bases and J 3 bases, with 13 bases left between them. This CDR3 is CASSLGVIGTDTQYF. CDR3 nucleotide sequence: TGTGCCAGCAGTTTGGGGGTAATTGGGACAGATACGCAGTATTTT.

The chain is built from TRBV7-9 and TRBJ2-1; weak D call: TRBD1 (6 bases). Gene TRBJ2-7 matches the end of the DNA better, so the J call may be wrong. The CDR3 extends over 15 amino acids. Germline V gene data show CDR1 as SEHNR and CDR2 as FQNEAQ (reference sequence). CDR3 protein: CASSYQGSPSYEQYF. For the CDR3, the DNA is TGTGCCAGCAGCTACCAGGGGAGCCCCTCCTACGAGCAGTACTTC.

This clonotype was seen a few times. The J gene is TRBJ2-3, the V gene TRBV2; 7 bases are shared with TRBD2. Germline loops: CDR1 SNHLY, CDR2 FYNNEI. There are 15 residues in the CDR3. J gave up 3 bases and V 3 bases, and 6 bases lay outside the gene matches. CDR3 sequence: CASSDLGGTTDTQYF. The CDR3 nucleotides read TGTGCCAGCAGTGATTTGGGAGGGACTACAGATACGCAGTATTTT. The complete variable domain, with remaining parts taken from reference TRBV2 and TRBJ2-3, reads EPEVTQTPSHQVTQMGQEVILRCVPISNHLYFYWYRQILGQKVEFLVSFYNNEISEKSEIFDDQFSVERPDGSNFTLKIRSTKLEDSAMYFCASSDLGGTTDTQYFGPGTRLTVL.

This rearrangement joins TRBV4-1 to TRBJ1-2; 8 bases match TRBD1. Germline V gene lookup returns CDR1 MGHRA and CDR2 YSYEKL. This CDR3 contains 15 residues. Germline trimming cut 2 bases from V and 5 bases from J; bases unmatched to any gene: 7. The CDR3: CASSQNTGGAYGYTF. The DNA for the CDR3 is TGCGCCAGCAGCCAAAATACAGGGGGGGCTTATGGCTACACCTTC.

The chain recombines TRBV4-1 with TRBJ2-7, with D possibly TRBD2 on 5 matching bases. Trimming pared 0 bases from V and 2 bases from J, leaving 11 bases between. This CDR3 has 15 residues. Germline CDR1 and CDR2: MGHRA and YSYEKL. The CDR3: CASSQEPSFAYEQYF. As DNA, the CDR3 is TGCGCCAGCAGCCAAGAGCCTAGCTTCGCCTACGAGCAGTACTTC.

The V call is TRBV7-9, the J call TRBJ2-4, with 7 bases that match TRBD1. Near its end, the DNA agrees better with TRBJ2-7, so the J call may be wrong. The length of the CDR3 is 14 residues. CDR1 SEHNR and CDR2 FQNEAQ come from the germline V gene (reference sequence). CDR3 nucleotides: TGTGCCAGCAGCGTCGGCACTGGGACAGACGAGCAGTACTTC. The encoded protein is CASSVGTGTDEQYF.

CDR3 in amino acids: CASSKGAAYGYTF. CDR3 nucleotide sequence: TGTGCCAGCAGCAAAGGGGCAGCCTATGGCTACACCTTC. The V call is TRBV21-1, the J call TRBJ1-2. TRBV21-1 is flagged as a pseudogene. The CDR3 is 13 amino acids.

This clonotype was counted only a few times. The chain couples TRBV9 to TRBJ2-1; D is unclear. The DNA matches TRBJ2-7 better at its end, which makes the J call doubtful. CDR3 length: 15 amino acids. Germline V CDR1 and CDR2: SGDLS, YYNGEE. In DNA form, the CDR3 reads TGTGCCAGCAGCGTGACCGAGAGCTCCTACAATGAGCAGTACTTC. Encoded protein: CASSVTESSYNEQYF.

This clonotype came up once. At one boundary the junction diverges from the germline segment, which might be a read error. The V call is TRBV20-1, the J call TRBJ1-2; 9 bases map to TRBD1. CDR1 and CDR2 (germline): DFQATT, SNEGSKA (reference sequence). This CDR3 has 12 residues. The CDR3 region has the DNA TGCAGTGCTCACAGGGGGCGTCATGGTTACACCTTC. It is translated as CSAHRGRHGYTF.